Sequencing of this TCR beta chain was carried out in a study of blood T cell repertoires in COVID-19. Original processing methods: Reference gene primer amplification gave estimated nucleated cell counts. The assay was immunoSEQ multiplex PCR, and TCRdb's table has in-frame clones only and misses some. V and J calls and clone size are those listed in that table; D and trimming were worked out from the DNA. The sample holds a few hundred thousand clones, about 87% seen once. Participants were placed into cohorts based on the clinical history they reported. The CDR3 length is 14 residues. CDR1 SQVTM and CDR2 ANQGSEA come from the germline V gene. With 6 bases clipped from V and 1 base from J, the junction kept 5 bases outside the gene matches.

J is TRBJ2-3 and V is TRBV29-1; 9 bases are a match to TRBD2. The TCR was taken from a man aged 18 to 29 with acute COVID-19. The sample taken for sequencing was PBMCs or T cells enriched from blood (not recorded which). The chain's CDR3 is CSVAAGGGTDTQYF. The CDR3 region has the DNA TGCAGCGTCGCAGCGGGAGGCGGCACAGATACGCAGTATTTT.